This T cell receptor (beta chain) was identified in a study of vaccination and CD4 T cells after COVID-19. Whole-study context: Convalescent patients, SARS-CoV-2 positive by nasal swab PCR, comprised several mild cases and one severe case. No peptide, an HIV-1 Nef pool, or a CEFX pool was what each control culture received.

The treatment is: approximately 9-day PBMC culture with coronavirus spike peptide pools or control peptides (ViraFEST assay). The Oncomine TCR Beta short-read assay sequenced DNA from cultured CD4+ T cells. It was from cultured CD4+ T cells that genomic DNA was extracted. Via MiXCR, TCRdb re-called the PCR reads, giving one row per CDR3 protein. The table lists 15,000 to 20,000 distinct CDR3 sequences, approximately 29% of them singletons. Study-wide results and limits: Only post-vaccination samples contained a median approximately 86% of the reactive clones in convalescent patients.

This clonotype was observed a handful of times. Its antigen is not known. Sequencing used cultured CD4+ T cells from blood. The receptor was derived from a human donor with COVID-19.

CDR3 region: CASSYTELAGVTDTQYF. CDR3 sequence (DNA): TGTGCCAGCAGTTACACGGAACTAGCGGGGGTTACAGATACGCAGTATTTT. The chain employs TRBV6-5 and TRBJ2-3; 11 nucleotides line up with TRBD2. V was clipped by 2 bases and J by 3 bases; unmatched bases: 7. This CDR3 contains 17 residues. Germline CDR1 and CDR2: MNHEY and SVGAGI.